A selection of T cell receptor beta chains follows, all from one sample in a study of neurological immune-mediated disorders. TCRdb re-derived calls from the 5' RACE reads in MiXCR, one entry per CDR3 protein. The table has over 60,000 distinct CDR3 sequences, 4.5% to 6.5% seen once. The sample was PBMCs. The receptors shown here come from a woman between 25 and 40 years old with multiple sclerosis. Each CDR3 is given with its conserved first and last residue. Fields, in order: V gene, clone size, CDR3 protein. Rows may omit the clone size; those that give it use once, few, many or a size class.

V gene: TRBV12-3/TRBV12-4
clone size: many
CDR3 protein: CASNNRAYNEQFF

V gene: TRBV5-1
clone size: few
CDR3 protein: CASSFSTQGGSEAFF

V gene: TRBV20-1
clone size: -
CDR3 protein: CSVSGRIYEQYF

V gene: TRBV10-2
clone size: -
CDR3 protein: CATRVDSPTTLNF

V gene: TRBV5-1
clone size: many
CDR3 protein: CASSLTGTGNGNQPQHF

V gene: TRBV28
clone size: many
CDR3 protein: CASSLPTRTGYGYTF

V gene: TRBV12-3/TRBV12-4
clone size: many
CDR3 protein: CASSFRDRGLVYGYTF

V gene: TRBV30
clone size: many
CDR3 protein: CAWSVPRRSTDTQYF

V gene: TRBV6-5
clone size: -
CDR3 protein: CASSHNMRGGAFF

V gene: TRBV3-1
clone size: few
CDR3 protein: CASSPGKTQYF

V gene: TRBV20-1
clone size: many
CDR3 protein: CSARDHTRGNTEAFF

V gene: TRBV5-1
clone size: many
CDR3 protein: CASSPGQGQETQYF

V gene: TRBV5-1
clone size: few
CDR3 protein: CASSLTSGLDTQYF

V gene: TRBV5-6
clone size: many
CDR3 protein: CASSLEQGVGSYGYTF

V gene: TRBV19
clone size: -
CDR3 protein: CASSIGRLNEQFF

V gene: TRBV20-1
clone size: many
CDR3 protein: CSASSRRLAYNEQFF

V gene: TRBV20-1
clone size: -
CDR3 protein: CSDTNDHNEQFF

V gene: TRBV12-3/TRBV12-4
clone size: few
CDR3 protein: CASSPQGQETQYF

V gene: TRBV20-1
clone size: many
CDR3 protein: CSATSDRGNSYEQYF

V gene: TRBV6-5
clone size: many
CDR3 protein: CASSPTFTGELFF

V gene: TRBV20-1
clone size: many
CDR3 protein: CSAPGTYSSDTQYF

V gene: TRBV18
clone size: few
CDR3 protein: CASSPMTGGEQYF

V gene: TRBV5-1
clone size: many
CDR3 protein: CASIGVGTDTQYF

V gene: TRBV24-1
clone size: many
CDR3 protein: CATSDGDRATDTQYF

V gene: TRBV20-1
clone size: many
CDR3 protein: CSARDLGRRGGDTQYF

V gene: TRBV2
clone size: few
CDR3 protein: CASSVIRLAGAARDTQYF

V gene: TRBV6-5
clone size: many
CDR3 protein: CASSYTRNPIDEQFF

V gene: TRBV15
clone size: many
CDR3 protein: CATSLLGQGLQETQYF

V gene: TRBV5-5
clone size: many
CDR3 protein: CASSLGGRTGGSEAFF

V gene: TRBV20-1
clone size: -
CDR3 protein: CSARDGTGSDEQYF

V gene: TRBV7-9
clone size: many
CDR3 protein: CASSLERGQQDTGELFF

V gene: TRBV27
clone size: many
CDR3 protein: CASSLWGGDEAFF

V gene: TRBV20-1
clone size: many
CDR3 protein: CSARELSGNQPQHF

V gene: TRBV7-9
clone size: many
CDR3 protein: CASSAQGGYEQYF

V gene: TRBV5-1
clone size: many
CDR3 protein: CASSAGLAGGLETQYF

V gene: TRBV5-1
clone size: many
CDR3 protein: CASSSPREGRKQFF

V gene: TRBV9
clone size: many
CDR3 protein: CASGEVSAFF

V gene: TRBV4-1
clone size: many
CDR3 protein: CASSRSWIPEQETQYF

V gene: TRBV28
clone size: few
CDR3 protein: CASSWTGTDAGYTF

V gene: TRBV10-3
clone size: many
CDR3 protein: CAIGTSGGLQETQYF

V gene: TRBV9
clone size: many
CDR3 protein: CASSLRTGGYSPLHF

V gene: TRBV5-5
clone size: few
CDR3 protein: CASSFSGQGFYGYTF